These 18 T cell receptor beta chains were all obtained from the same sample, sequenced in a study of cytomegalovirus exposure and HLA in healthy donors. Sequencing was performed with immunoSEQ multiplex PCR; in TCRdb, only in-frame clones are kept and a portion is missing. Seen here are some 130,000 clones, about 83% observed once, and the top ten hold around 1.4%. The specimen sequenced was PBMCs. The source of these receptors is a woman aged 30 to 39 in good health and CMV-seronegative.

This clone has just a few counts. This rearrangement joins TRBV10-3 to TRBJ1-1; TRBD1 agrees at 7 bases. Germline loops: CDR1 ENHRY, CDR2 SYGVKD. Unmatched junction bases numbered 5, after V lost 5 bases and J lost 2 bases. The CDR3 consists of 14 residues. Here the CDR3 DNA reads TGTGCCATCAGTCCGGGACAGACTAACACTGAAGCTTTCTTT. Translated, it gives CAISPGQTNTEAFF.

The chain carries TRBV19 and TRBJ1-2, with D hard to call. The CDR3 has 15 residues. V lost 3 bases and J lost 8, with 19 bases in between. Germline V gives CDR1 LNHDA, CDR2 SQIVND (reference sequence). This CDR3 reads CASSIYRAGSEGYTF. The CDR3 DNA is TGTGCCAGTAGTATTTATCGGGCGGGCTCGGAAGGCTACACCTTC.

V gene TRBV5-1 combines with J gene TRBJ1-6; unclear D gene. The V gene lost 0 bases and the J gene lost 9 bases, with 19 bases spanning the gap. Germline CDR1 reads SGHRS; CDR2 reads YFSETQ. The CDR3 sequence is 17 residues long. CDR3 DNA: TGCGCCAGCAGCTTGGGCGCCGTGCGGGCTGGGAGTTCACCCCTCCACTTT. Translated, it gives CASSLGAVRAGSSPLHF.

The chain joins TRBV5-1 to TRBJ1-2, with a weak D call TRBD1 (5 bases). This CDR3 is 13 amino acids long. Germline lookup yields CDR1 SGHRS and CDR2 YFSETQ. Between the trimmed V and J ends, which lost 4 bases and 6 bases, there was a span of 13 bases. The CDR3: CASSGQPTDGYTF. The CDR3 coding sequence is TGCGCCAGCAGCGGTCAGCCGACAGATGGCTACACCTTC.

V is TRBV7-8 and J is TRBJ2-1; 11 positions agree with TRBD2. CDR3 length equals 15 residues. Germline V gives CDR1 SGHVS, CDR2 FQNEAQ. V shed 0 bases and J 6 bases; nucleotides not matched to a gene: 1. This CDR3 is CASSLASGGANEQFF. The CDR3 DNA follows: TGTGCCAGCAGCTTAGCTAGCGGGGGGGCCAATGAGCAGTTCTTC.

The CDR3 sequence: CASSFDSFSPEAFF. CDR3 DNA sequence: TGCGCCAGCAGCTTTGATAGCTTTTCTCCCGAAGCTTTCTTT. The chain couples TRBV5-1 to TRBJ1-1; D is unclear. CDR3 length: 14 residues. In germline, CDR1 is SGHRS, CDR2 YFSETQ. Trimming shortened V by 2 bases and J by 8 bases, and 16 bases separated the two germline ends.

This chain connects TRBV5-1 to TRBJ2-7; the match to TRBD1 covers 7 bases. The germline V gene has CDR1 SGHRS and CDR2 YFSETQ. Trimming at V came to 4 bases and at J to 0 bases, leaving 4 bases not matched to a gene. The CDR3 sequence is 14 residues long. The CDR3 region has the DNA TGCGCCAGCAGCGTACAGGGGAGCTCCTACGAGCAGTACTTC. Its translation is CASSVQGSSYEQYF.

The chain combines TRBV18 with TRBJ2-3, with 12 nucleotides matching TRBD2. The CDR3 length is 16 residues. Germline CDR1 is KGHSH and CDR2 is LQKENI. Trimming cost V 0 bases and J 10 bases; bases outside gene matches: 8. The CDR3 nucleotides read TGTGCCAGCTCACCACCCCTAGCGGGGGGGCTCGCGGCGCAGTATTTT. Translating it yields CASSPPLAGGLAAQYF.

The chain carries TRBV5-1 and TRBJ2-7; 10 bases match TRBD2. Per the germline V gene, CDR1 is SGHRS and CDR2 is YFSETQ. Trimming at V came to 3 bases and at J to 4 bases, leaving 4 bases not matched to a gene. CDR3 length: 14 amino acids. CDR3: CASSSGLAKYEQYF. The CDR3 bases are TGCGCCAGCAGCTCGGGACTAGCGAAGTACGAGCAGTACTTC.

CDR3: CSVPTGGNYGYTF. The CDR3 DNA reads TGCAGCGTCCCAACAGGGGGCAACTATGGCTACACCTTC. The chain is built from TRBV29-1 and TRBJ1-2; 9 bases line up with TRBD1. The CDR3 is 13 amino acids. The germline V gene encodes CDR1 SQVTM and CDR2 ANQGSEA. Trimming took 6 bases from V and 2 from J; bases not matched to a gene: 4.

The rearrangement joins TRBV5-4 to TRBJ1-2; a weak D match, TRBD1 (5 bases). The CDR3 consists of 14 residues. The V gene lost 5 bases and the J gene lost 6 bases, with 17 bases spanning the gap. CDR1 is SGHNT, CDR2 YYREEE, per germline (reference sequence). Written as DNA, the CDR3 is TGTGCCAGCAGAACAGCTACCCCAGGGAATGGCTACACCTTC. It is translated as CASRTATPGNGYTF.

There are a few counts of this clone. This chain's CDR3 is CASSTGLAADTQYF. CDR3 nucleotide sequence: TGTGCCAGCAGCACGGGACTAGCGGCCGATACGCAGTATTTT. This chain connects TRBV9 to TRBJ2-3, with 11 bases that match TRBD2. CDR1 SGDLS and CDR2 YYNGEE come from the germline V gene. V gave up 4 bases and J gave up 6 bases; unmatched junction bases: 4. CDR3 size: 14 residues.

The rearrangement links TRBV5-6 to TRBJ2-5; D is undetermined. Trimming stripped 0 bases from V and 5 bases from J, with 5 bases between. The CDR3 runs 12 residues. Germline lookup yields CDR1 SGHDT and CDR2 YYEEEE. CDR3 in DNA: TGTGCCAGCAGCTTGGCCATCGAGACCCAGTACTTC. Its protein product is CASSLAIETQYF.

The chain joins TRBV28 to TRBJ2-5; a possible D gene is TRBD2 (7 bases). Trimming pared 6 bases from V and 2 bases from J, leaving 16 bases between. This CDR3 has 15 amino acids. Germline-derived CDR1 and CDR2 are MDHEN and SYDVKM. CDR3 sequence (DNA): TGTGCCAGCAGCCAAACGAGGGGGGGACAAGAGACCCAGTACTTC. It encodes CASSQTRGGQETQYF.

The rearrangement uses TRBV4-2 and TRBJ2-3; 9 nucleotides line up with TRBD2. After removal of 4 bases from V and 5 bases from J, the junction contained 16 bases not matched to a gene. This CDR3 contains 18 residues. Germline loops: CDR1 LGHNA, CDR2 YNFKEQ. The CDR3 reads CASSRTGTGGGAIDTQYF. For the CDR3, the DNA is TGTGCCAGCAGCCGCACTGGGACTGGCGGGGGGGCCATAGATACGCAGTATTTT.

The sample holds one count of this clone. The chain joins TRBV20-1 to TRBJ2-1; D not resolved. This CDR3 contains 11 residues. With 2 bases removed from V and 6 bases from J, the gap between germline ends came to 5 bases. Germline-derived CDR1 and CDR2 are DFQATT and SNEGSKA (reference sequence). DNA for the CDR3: TGCAGTGCTAGACGGGTCAATGAGCAGTTCTTC. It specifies CSARRVNEQFF.

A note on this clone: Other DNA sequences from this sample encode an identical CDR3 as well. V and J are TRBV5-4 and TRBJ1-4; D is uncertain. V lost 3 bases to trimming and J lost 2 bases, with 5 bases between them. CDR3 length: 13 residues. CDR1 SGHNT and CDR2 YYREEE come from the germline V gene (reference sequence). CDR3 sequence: CASSSSTNEKLFF. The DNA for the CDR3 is TGTGCCAGCAGCTCTTCGACTAATGAAAAACTGTTTTTT.

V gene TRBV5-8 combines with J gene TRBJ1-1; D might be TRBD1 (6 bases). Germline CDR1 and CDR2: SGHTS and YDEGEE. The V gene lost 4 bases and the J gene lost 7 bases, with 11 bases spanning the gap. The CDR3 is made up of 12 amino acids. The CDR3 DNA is TGTGCCAGCAGCCCAGGGGACGTTGAAGCTTTCTTT. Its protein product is CASSPGDVEAFF.